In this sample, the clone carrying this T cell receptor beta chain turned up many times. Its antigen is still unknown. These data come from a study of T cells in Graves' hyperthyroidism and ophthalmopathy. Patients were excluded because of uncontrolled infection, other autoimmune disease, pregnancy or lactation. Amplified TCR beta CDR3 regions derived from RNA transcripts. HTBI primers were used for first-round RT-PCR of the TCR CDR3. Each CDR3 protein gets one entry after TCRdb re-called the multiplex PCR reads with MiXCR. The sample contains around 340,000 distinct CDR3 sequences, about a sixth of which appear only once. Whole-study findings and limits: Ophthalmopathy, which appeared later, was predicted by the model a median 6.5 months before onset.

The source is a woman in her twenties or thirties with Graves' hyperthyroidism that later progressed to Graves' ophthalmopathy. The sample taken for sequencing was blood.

The CDR3 loop reads CSAMTSGRAETQYF. The CDR3 DNA reads TGCAGTGCTATGACTAGCGGGAGGGCAGAGACCCAGTACTTC. The chain employs TRBV20-1 and TRBJ2-5; 14 nucleotides agree with TRBD2. The length of the CDR3 is 14 residues. Germline V gene data show CDR1 as DFQATT and CDR2 as SNEGSKA (reference sequence). J was trimmed by 4 bases and V by 4 bases; bases with no gene match: 2.